This TCR beta chain came from a study of shared clonotypes between healthy human individuals. Study as a whole: CD4 naive and CD4 memory each took three plates per donor, while CD8 naive took two and CD8 memory one.

Assay used: immunoSEQ multiplex PCR; TCRdb lists only in-frame clones, some missing. Here the sample spans about 2.4 million clones, approximately 92% being singletons. Each of the donors was a healthy adult who was HIV-negative and had not had a recent acute infection or vaccination. Only a few counts were recorded for this clone. Its antigen is still unknown. This sample also contains other DNA sequences that code for the same CDR3. V trimming: 5 bases; J trimming: 4 bases; junction bases outside the gene matches: 1. This CDR3 is built from 14 residues. Germline V lookup: CDR1 SNHLY, CDR2 FYNNEI. Regarding the study as a whole: Across subsets, estimated richness was generally greater for naive than for memory populations.

The sequence came from a man aged 18 to 35 in good health. Sample: naive CD4+ T cells sorted from blood. Subset meaning: CD45RA+ positively selected. The chain recombines TRBV2 with TRBJ1-4; TRBD1 matches at 10 bases. In nucleotides, the CDR3 is TGTGCCAGCAGTTGGGACAGGGGTAATGAAAAACTGTTTTTT. Amino acids: CASSWDRGNEKLFF.